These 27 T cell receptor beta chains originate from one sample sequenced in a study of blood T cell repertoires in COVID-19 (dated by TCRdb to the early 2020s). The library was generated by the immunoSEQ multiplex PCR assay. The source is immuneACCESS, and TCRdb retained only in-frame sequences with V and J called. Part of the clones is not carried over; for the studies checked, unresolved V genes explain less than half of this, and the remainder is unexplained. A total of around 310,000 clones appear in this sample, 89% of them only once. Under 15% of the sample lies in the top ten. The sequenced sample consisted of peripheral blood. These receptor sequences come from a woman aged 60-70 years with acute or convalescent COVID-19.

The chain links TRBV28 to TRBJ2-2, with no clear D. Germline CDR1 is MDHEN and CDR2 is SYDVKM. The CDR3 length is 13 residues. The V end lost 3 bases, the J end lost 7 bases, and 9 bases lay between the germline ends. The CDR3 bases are TGTGCCAGCAGTTTGGGCCTCCGCGGGGAGCTGTTTTTT. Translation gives CASSLGLRGELFF.

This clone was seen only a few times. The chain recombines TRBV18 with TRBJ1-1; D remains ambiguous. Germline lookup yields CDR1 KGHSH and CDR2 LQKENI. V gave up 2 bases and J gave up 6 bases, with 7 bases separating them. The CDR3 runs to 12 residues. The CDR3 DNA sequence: TGTGCCAGCTCACCATCCCAGTCTGAAGCTTTCTTT. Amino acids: CASSPSQSEAFF.

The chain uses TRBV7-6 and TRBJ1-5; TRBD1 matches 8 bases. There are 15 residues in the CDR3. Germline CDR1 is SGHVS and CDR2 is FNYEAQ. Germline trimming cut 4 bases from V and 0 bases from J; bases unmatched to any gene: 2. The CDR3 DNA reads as TGTGCCAGCAGCTGGGGGACAGGTAGCAATCAGCCCCAGCATTTT. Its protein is CASSWGTGSNQPQHF.

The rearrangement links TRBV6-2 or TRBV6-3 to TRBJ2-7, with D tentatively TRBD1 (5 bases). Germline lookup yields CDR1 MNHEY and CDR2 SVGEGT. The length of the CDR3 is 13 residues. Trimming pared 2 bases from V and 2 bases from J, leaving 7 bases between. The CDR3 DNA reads TGTGCCAGCAGTTACACAGGCACCTACGAGCAGTACTTC. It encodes CASSYTGTYEQYF.

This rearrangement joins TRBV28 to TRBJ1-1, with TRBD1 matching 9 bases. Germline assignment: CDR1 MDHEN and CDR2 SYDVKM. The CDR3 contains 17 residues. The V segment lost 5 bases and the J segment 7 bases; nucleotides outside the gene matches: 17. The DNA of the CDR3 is TGTGCCAGCAGTCTATTGCCCGGGGGGACAGGGAGTGGTGAAGCTTTCTTT. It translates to CASSLLPGGTGSGEAFF.

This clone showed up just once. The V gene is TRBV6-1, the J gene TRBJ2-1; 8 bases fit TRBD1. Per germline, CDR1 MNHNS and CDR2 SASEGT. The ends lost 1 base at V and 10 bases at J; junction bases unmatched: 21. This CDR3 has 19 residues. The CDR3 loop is CASSEEYSGQGGPIGEQFF. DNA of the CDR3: TGTGCCAGCAGTGAAGAGTATTCAGGACAGGGAGGACCAATTGGCGAGCAGTTCTTC.

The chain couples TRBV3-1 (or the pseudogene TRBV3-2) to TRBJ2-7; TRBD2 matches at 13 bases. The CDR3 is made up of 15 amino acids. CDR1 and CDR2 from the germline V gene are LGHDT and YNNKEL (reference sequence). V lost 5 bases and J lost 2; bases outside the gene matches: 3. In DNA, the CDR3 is TGTGCCAGCAGCGTAGGGACTAGCGGGGCCTACGAGCAGTACTTC. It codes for CASSVGTSGAYEQYF.

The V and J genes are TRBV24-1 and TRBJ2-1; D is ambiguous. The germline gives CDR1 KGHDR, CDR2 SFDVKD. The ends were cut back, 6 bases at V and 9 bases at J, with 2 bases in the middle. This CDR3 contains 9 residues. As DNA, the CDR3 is TGTGCCACCAGTCTTGAGCAGTTCTTC. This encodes CATSLEQFF.

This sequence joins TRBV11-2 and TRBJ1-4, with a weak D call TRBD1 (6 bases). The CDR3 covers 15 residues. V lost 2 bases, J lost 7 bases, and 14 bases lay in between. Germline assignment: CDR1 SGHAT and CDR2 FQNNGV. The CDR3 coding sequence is TGTGCCAGCAGCTTATTGGGGGGGGCGCCTGAAAAACTGTTTTTT. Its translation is CASSLLGGAPEKLFF.

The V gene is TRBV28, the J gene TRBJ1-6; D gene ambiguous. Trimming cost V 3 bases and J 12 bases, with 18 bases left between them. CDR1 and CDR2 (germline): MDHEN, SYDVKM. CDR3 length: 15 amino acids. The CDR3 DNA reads TGTGCCAGCAGTTTCTCCCAGGCCAACATCAGACCCCTCCACTTT. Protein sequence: CASSFSQANIRPLHF.

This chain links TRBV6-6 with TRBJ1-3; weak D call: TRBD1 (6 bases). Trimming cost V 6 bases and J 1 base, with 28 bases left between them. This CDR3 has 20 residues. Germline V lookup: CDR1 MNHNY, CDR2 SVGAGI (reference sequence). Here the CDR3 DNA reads TGTGCCAGCAGCCAGAAAGAGCCGAACAGGGATAATAAATCTGGAAACACCATATATTTT. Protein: CASSQKEPNRDNKSGNTIYF.

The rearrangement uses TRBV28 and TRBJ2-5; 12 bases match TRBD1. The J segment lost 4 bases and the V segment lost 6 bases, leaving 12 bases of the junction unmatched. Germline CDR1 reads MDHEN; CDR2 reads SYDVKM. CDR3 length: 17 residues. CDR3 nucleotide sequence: TGTGCCAGCAGAAACAGGGCCGGGACAGGGGGCTCAGAGACCCAGTACTTC. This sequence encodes CASRNRAGTGGSETQYF.

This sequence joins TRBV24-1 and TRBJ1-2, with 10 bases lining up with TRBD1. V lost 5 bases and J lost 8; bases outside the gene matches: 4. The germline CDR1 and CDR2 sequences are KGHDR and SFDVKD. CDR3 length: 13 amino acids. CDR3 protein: CATSGRDRGGYTF. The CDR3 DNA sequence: TGTGCCACCAGTGGCCGGGACAGGGGCGGCTACACCTTC.

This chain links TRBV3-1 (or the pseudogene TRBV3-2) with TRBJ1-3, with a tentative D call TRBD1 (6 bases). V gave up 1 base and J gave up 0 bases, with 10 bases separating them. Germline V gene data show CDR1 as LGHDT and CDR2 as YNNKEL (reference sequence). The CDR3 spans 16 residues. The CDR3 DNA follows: TGTGCCAGCAGCCAAGCGTTAGGGGGCTCTGGAAACACCATATATTTT. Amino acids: CASSQALGGSGNTIYF.

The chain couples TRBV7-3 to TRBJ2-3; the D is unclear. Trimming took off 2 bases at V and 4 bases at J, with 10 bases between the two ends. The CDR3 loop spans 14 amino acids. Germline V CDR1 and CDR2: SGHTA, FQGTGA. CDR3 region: CASSLSVSPDTQYF. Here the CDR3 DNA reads TGTGCCAGCAGCTTATCCGTCTCCCCAGATACGCAGTATTTT.

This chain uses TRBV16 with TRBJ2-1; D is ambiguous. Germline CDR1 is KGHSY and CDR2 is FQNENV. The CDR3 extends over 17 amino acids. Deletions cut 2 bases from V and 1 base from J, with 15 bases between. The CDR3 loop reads CASSQIGASFSYNEQFF. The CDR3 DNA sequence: TGTGCCAGCAGCCAAATAGGAGCGAGTTTTTCCTACAATGAGCAGTTCTTC.

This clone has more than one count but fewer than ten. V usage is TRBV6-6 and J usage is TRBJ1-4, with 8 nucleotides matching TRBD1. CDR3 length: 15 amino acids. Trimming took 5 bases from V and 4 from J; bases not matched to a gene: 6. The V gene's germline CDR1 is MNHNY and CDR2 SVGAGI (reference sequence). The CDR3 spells CASSPWTGLNEKLFF. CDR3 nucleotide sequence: TGTGCCAGCAGTCCGTGGACAGGGCTTAATGAAAAACTGTTTTTT.

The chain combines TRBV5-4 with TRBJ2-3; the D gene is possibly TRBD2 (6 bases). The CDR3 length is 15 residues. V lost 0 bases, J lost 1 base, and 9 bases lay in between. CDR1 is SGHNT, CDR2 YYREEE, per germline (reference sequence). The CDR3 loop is CASSLVGRGTDTQYF. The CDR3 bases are TGTGCCAGCAGCTTGGTCGGGAGAGGCACAGATACGCAGTATTTT.

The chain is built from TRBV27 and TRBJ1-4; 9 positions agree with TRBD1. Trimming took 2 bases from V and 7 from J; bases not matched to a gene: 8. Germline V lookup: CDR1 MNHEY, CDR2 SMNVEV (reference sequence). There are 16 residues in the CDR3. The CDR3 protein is CASSLKPGQGGEKLFF. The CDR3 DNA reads TGTGCCAGCAGTTTAAAACCGGGACAGGGTGGTGAAAAACTGTTTTTT.

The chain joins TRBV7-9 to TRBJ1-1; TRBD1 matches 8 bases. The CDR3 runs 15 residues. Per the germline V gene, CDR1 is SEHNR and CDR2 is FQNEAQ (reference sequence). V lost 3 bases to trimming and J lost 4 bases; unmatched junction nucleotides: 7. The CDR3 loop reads CASSLQGARGTEAFF. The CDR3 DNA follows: TGTGCCAGCAGCTTGCAGGGGGCGCGGGGCACTGAAGCTTTCTTT. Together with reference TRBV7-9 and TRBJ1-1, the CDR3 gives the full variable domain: DTGVSQNPRHKITKRGQNVTFRCDPISEHNRLYWYRQTLGQGPEFLTYFQNEAQLEKSRLLSDRFSAERPKGSFSTLEIQRTEQGDSAMYLCASSLQGARGTEAFFGQGTRLTVV.

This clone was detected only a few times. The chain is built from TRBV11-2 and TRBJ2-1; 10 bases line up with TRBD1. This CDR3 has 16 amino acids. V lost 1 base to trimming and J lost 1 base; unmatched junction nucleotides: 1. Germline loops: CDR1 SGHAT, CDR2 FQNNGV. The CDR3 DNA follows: TGTGCCAGCAGCTTAGGGGGACAGGGGTCCTACAATGAGCAGTTCTTC. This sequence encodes CASSLGGQGSYNEQFF.

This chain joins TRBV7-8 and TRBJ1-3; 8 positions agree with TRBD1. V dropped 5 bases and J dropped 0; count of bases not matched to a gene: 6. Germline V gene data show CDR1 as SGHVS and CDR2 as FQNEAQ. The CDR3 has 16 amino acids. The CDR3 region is CASSRQGSVSGNTIYF. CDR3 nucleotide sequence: TGTGCCAGCAGCCGACAGGGGAGCGTCTCTGGAAACACCATATATTTT.

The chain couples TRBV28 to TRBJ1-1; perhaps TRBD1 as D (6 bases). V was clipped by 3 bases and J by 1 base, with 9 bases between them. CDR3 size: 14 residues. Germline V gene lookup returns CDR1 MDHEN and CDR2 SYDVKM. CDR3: CASSFRGQNTEAFF. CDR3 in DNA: TGTGCCAGCAGTTTCAGGGGACAGAACACTGAAGCTTTCTTT.

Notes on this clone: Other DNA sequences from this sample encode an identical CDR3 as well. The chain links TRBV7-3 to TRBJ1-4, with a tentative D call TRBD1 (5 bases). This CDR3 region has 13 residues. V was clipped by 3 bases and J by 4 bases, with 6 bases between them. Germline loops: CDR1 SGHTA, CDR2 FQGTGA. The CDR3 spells CASSLGLNEKLFF. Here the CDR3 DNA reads TGTGCCAGCAGCTTGGGACTTAATGAAAAACTGTTTTTT.

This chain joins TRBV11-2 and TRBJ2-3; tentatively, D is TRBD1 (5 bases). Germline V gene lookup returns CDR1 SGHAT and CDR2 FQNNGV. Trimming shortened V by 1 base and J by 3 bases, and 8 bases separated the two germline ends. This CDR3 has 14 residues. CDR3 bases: TGTGCCAGCAGCTTAGCCAGGGCGACAGATACGCAGTATTTT. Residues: CASSLARATDTQYF.

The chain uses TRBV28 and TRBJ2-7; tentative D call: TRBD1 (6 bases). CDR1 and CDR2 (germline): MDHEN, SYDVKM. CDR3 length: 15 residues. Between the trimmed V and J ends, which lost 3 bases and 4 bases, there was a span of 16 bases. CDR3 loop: CASSFERQVKYEQYF. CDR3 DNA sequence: TGTGCCAGCAGTTTTGAGCGACAGGTGAAGTACGAGCAGTACTTC.

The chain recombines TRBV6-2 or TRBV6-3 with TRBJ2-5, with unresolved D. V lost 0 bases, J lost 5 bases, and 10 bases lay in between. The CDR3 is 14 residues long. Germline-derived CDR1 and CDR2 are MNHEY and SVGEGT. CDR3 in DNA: TGTGCCAGCAGTTACTCTGTGGTGAGGGAGACCCAGTACTTC. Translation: CASSYSVVRETQYF.